The next 3 T cell receptor beta chains were all read from a single sample in a study of T cells after yellow fever vaccination. MiXCR, applied by TCRdb to the 5' RACE reads, yields one record per CDR3 protein. This repertoire shows 450,000 to 550,000 distinct CDR3 sequences, roughly a fifth found once; its top ten account for less than 20%. The sequencing used PBMCs, collected roughly 20 days after the first yellow fever vaccination. These receptor sequences come from a man in his late teens or twenties who received the YFV17D yellow fever vaccine.

This clonotype occurred a few times. Here the CDR3 DNA reads TGTGCCAGCAGCCTGGGACAGGGGATGGACTATGGCTACACCTTC. Protein sequence: CASSLGQGMDYGYTF. The chain combines TRBV12-3 or TRBV12-4 with TRBJ1-2, with 10 positions matching TRBD1. The CDR3 is 15 residues long. Trimming took 6 bases from V and 3 from J; bases not matched to a gene: 7.

This clonotype has only a few counts. The chain has TRBV4-3 and TRBJ2-1; tentative D call: TRBD1 (6 bases). CDR3 length: 16 residues. The V gene lost 0 bases and the J gene lost 10 bases, with 19 bases spanning the gap. Germline V lookup: CDR1 LGHNA, CDR2 YSLEER. The CDR3: CASSQDYLILGGEQFF. CDR3 DNA: TGCGCCAGCAGCCAAGATTATCTCATTTTAGGGGGAGAGCAGTTCTTC.

This clonotype was seen ten or more times. This chain connects TRBV30 to TRBJ1-3; perhaps TRBD1 as D (6 bases). The length of the CDR3 is 15 residues. The germline V gene has CDR1 GTSNPN and CDR2 SVGIG (reference sequence). The ends were cut back, 3 bases at V and 0 bases at J, with 12 bases in the middle. CDR3 loop: CAWREGGYSGNTIYF. The CDR3 nucleotides are TGTGCCTGGAGAGAAGGGGGATACTCTGGAAACACCATATATTTT.